This T cell receptor (beta chain) was recovered during a study of regulatory T cells in long-lasting Graves disease. The V end lost 3 bases, the J end lost 5 bases, and 6 bases lay between the germline ends. Germline V gives CDR1 KGHDR, CDR2 SFDVKD. The CDR3 sequence is 13 residues long. The time point here: newly diagnosed GD, antithyroid drugs for less than 3 months. After RNA was extracted from PBMCs, the TCR library was made from it. Libraries of TCR beta came from iRepertoire HTBI primers plus Arm-PCR of CDR3 regions. TCRdb analysed the multiplex PCR reads with MiXCR anew, one entry per CDR3 protein. The sample lists 400,000 to 450,000 distinct CDR3 sequences, about 16% occurring once. This clonotype occurred a few times. The same data also contributed to another study, on T cells in Graves' hyperthyroidism and ophthalmopathy. That paper adds: With the HTBI primer set, the TCR CDR3 went through a first round of RT-PCR.

The TCR was taken from a woman aged 30 to 39 with Graves disease. V gene TRBV24-1 combines with J gene TRBJ2-2; D gene unclear. The source was peripheral blood mononuclear cells (PBMCs), collected at new diagnosis, from a patient treated with antithyroid drugs. Written as DNA, the CDR3 is TGTGCCACCAGTGATATGGGAACCGGGGAGCTGTTTTTT. Protein product: CATSDMGTGELFF.